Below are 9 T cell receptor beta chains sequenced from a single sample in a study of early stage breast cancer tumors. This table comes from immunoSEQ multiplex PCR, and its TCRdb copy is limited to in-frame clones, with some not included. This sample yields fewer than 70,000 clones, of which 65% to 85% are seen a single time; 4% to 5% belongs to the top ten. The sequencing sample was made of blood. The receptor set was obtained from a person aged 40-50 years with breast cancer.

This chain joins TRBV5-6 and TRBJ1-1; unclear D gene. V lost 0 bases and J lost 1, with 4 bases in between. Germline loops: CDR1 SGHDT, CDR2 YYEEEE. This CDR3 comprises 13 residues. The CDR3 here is CASSLARNTEAFF. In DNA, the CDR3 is TGTGCCAGCAGCTTGGCACGGAACACTGAAGCTTTCTTT.

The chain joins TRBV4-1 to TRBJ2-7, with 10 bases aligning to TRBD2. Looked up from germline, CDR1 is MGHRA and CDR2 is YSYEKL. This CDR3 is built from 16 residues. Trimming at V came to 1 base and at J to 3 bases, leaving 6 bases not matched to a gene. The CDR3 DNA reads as TGCGCCAGCAGCCAAGGATGGACTAGCGGAGACTACGAGCAGTACTTC. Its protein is CASSQGWTSGDYEQYF.

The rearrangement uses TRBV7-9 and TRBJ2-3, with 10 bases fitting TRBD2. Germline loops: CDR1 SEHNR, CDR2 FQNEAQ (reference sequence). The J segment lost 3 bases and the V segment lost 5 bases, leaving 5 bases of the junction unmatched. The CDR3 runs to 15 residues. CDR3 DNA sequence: TGTGCCAGCAGCCGGAGCGGGAGGGCAACAGATACGCAGTATTTT. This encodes CASSRSGRATDTQYF.

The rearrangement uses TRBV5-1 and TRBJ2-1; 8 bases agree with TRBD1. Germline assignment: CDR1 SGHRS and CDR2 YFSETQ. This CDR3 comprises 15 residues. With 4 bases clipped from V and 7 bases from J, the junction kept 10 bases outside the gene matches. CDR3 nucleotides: TGCGCCAGCAGCGAGGACCCAGGGGGCATAAATGAGCAGTTCTTC. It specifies CASSEDPGGINEQFF.

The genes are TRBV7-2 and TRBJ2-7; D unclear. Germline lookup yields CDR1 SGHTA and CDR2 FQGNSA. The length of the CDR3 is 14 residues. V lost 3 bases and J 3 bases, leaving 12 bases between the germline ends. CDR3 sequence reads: CASSFVGLGYEQYF. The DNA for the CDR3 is TGTGCCAGCAGCTTCGTGGGTCTAGGCTACGAGCAGTACTTC.

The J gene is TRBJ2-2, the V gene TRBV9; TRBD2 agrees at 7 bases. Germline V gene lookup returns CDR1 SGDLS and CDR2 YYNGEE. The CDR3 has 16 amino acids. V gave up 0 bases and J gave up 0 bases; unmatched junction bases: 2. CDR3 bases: TGTGCCAGCAGCGTAGTTAGCGGGTCGAACACCGGGGAGCTGTTTTTT. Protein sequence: CASSVVSGSNTGELFF.

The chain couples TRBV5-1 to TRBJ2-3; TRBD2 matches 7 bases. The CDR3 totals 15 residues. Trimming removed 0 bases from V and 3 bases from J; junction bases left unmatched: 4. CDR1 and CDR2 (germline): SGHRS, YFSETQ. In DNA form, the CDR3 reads TGCGCCAGCAGCTTGGGCCTAGCGGAGACAGATACGCAGTATTTT. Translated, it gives CASSLGLAETDTQYF.

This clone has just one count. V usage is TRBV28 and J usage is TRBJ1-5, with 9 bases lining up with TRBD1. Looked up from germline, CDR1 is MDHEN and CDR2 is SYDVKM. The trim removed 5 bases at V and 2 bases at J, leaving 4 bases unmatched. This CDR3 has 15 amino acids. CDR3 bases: TGTGCCAGCAGTGGGACAGGGACGGGCAATCAGCCCCAGCATTTT. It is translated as CASSGTGTGNQPQHF.

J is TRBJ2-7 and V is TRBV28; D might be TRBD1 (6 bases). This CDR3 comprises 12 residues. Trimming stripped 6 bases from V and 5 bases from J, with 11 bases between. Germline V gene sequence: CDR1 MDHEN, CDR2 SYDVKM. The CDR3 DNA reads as TGTGCCAGCAGACAGGGATCCCACGAGCAGTACTTC. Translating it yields CASRQGSHEQYF.